The clone carrying this TCR beta chain has only a few counts. Participants, roughly 18 to 90 years old, spanned under 30 US areas. Each participant's cohort was designated according to participant-reported clinical history. These data come from a study of blood T cell repertoires in COVID-19. Per the authors' pipeline: Amplification of reference gene primers provided the estimated nucleated cell counts. Here immunoSEQ multiplex PCR was the method, and the copy in TCRdb shows in-frame clones only, minus some. D and trimming come from the DNA, and the V and J calls and clone size come from that table. The sample carries about 150,000 clones, around 84% recorded once. Material for sequencing was PBMCs or T cells enriched from blood (not recorded which). The sequence derives from a woman between 45 and 60 years old who had recovered from COVID-19.

The DNA for the CDR3 is TGTGCCAGTAGTTTGGCACGCAATTCACCCCTCCACTTT. Its translation: CASSLARNSPLHF. The J gene is TRBJ1-6, the V gene TRBV19, with D unresolved. Germline CDR1 LNHDA, CDR2 SQIVND (reference sequence). The CDR3 contains 13 residues. The germline V and J ends were trimmed by 5 bases and 7 bases, with 9 bases remaining between them.